This T cell receptor (beta chain) was identified during a study of human T cells and chemical hapten exposure. Study at large: Diphenylcyclopropenone was administered weekly to the scalp of patients throughout the approximately 25-week study.

Time point specified: patch test 1, 2 weeks after DPC sensitization. Specified treatment: therapeutic diphenylcyclopropenone sensitization with weekly scalp DPC. For the library, individual cDNA molecules each received unique molecular identifiers. TCRdb fed the RACE reads into MiXCR, producing one record per CDR3 protein. The sample carries 100,000 to 150,000 distinct CDR3 sequences, around 15% recorded once. This clonotype has more than one count but fewer than ten. The CDR3 totals 13 residues. Trimming removed 5 bases from V and 5 bases from J; junction bases left unmatched: 4. Per germline, CDR1 SGHVS and CDR2 FQNEAQ.

V usage is TRBV7-8 and J usage is TRBJ2-7, with 9 bases identical to TRBD1. The sequence was collected from a man in his late teens or twenties with alopecia areata. Some clones in this sample may be carry-over from other donors' samples. The sample in question was whole blood, obtained in connection with sensitization to the hapten diphenylcyclopropenone (DPC). CDR3 protein: CASSGWTGDEQYF. DNA of the CDR3: TGTGCCAGCAGCGGTTGGACAGGGGACGAGCAGTACTTC.